These T cell receptor beta chains were read from a single sample in a study of Graves' ophthalmopathy and Graves' hyperthyroidism. TCRdb re-called the multiplex PCR reads through MiXCR, storing one row per CDR3 protein. The repertoire holds 360,000 or so distinct CDR3 sequences, with about a sixth as singletons. Sequenced input: peripheral blood. Receptors were obtained from a woman between 18 and 29 years old with Graves' ophthalmopathy. Each CDR3 is given with its conserved first and last residue. A D gene is named only where the DNA matches it firmly. The size entry is marked missing in some rows and otherwise reads once, few, many or a size class.

D	size	V	J	CDR3	DNA
TRBD2	many	TRBV6-1	TRBJ2-3	CASGLGAGSSTDTQYF	TGTGCCAGCGGTCTTGGAGCGGGGTCTAGCACAGATACGCAGTATTTT
TRBD1	many	TRBV29-1	TRBJ1-2	CSVVQGALGYTF	TGCAGCGTTGTCCAGGGGGCGCTGGGCTACACCTTC
NA	NA	TRBV12-3/TRBV12-4	TRBJ1-2	CASSPGTTSAYGYTF	TGTGCCAGCAGCCCGGGGACCACATCGGCGTATGGCTACACCTTC
NA	many	TRBV12-3/TRBV12-4	TRBJ1-2	CASSFAGMDGYTF	TGTGCCAGCAGTTTCGCAGGGATGGATGGCTACACCTTC
TRBD2	many	TRBV9	TRBJ2-5	CASSVAGGQGETQYF	TGTGCCAGCAGCGTAGCGGGGGGGCAAGGAGAGACCCAGTACTTC
NA	many	TRBV11-1	TRBJ2-7	CASSRSGTTVRNEQYF	TGTGCCAGCAGCCGGTCCGGGACCACCGTTAGAAACGAGCAGTACTTC
NA	many	TRBV6-2/TRBV6-3	TRBJ2-7	CASSFSRGGYEQYF	TGTGCCAGCAGCTTCTCCCGGGGAGGCTACGAGCAGTACTTC
TRBD1	many	TRBV6-1	TRBJ1-2	CASSEDRGGYGYTF	TGTGCCAGCAGTGAAGACAGGGGAGGCTATGGCTACACCTTC
TRBD2	many	TRBV10-1	TRBJ2-7	CASSDGTSPTYEQYF	TGCGCCAGCAGTGACGGGACTAGCCCTACCTACGAGCAGTACTTC
NA	many	TRBV6-2/TRBV6-3	TRBJ1-5	CASSYSTGQPQHF	TGTGCCAGCAGTTACTCGACAGGTCAGCCCCAGCATTTT
NA	many	TRBV20-1	TRBJ1-3	CSARPVSGNTIYF	TGCAGTGCTAGACCAGTCTCTGGAAACACCATATATTTT
NA	many	TRBV7-3	TRBJ2-2	CASSFQYTGELFF	TGTGCCAGCAGCTTCCAGTACACCGGGGAGCTGTTTTTT
TRBD1	many	TRBV28	TRBJ2-2	CASSLQGAYTGELFF	TGTGCCAGCAGCCTACAGGGGGCGTACACCGGGGAGCTGTTTTTT
TRBD2	many	TRBV12-3/TRBV12-4	TRBJ2-7	CASKASGGFYEQYF	TGTGCCAGCAAAGCTAGCGGGGGGTTTTACGAGCAGTACTTC
NA	many	TRBV11-2	TRBJ1-2	CASTISGDGYTF	TGTGCCAGCACCATTAGTGGAGATGGCTACACCTTC
TRBD2	many	TRBV7-2	TRBJ2-5	CASSLGGSSGETQYF	TGTGCCAGCAGCTTAGGAGGGTCTAGCGGGGAGACCCAGTACTTC
NA	many	TRBV6-5	TRBJ1-6	CASSYSTSIWGSPLHF	TGTGCCAGCAGTTACTCGACCTCCATTTGGGGTTCACCCCTCCACTTT
NA	NA	TRBV6-1	TRBJ2-7	CASSEKAGEPYEQYF	TGTGCCAGCAGTGAAAAGGCAGGGGAGCCCTACGAGCAGTACTTC
TRBD1	NA	TRBV6-2/TRBV6-3	TRBJ2-7	CASNRGTGGTQTYEQYF	TGTGCCAGCAATAGGGGGACAGGGGGGACGCAGACCTACGAGCAGTACTTC
TRBD1	many	TRBV7-3	TRBJ2-7	CASSKVAGQGVEQYF	TGTGCCAGCAGCAAGGTCGCGGGACAGGGGGTCGAGCAGTACTTC
NA	NA	TRBV29-1	TRBJ1-3	CSVGPDSGNTIYF	TGCAGCGTCGGGCCCGACTCTGGAAACACCATATATTTT
TRBD1	many	TRBV18	TRBJ1-2	CASSATGFGYTF	TGTGCCAGCTCAGCGACAGGGTTTGGCTACACCTTC
TRBD1	many	TRBV12-3/TRBV12-4	TRBJ2-7	CASSGGRQGNEQYF	TGTGCCAGCAGTGGGGGACGACAGGGGAACGAGCAGTACTTC
TRBD1	many	TRBV27	TRBJ2-7	CASRRQGGGEQYF	TGTGCCAGCAGACGACAGGGGGGTGGCGAGCAGTACTTC
NA	many	TRBV12-3/TRBV12-4	TRBJ1-5	CASSFFSGGNQPQHF	TGTGCCAGCAGTTTCTTTTCGGGGGGCAATCAGCCCCAGCATTTT
NA	many	TRBV28	TRBJ2-7	CASSPPGSPAYEQYF	TGTGCCAGCAGTCCCCCCGGGTCCCCCGCATACGAGCAGTACTTC
NA	many	TRBV20-1	TRBJ2-2	CSATYHSTPGELFF	TGCAGTGCTACCTACCACAGCACACCGGGGGAGCTGTTTTTT
NA	many	TRBV30	TRBJ2-7	CAWRAGVGYEQYF	TGTGCCTGGAGGGCCGGGGTTGGCTACGAGCAGTACTTC
NA	NA	TRBV30	TRBJ2-7	CAWSPVGGGSYEQYF	TGTGCCTGGAGTCCGGTCGGAGGCGGCTCCTACGAGCAGTACTTC
TRBD1	NA	TRBV28	TRBJ1-1	CASSLSPGGDRVAFF	TGTGCCAGCAGTCTATCCCCAGGCGGCGACAGGGTAGCTTTCTTT
TRBD1	many	TRBV12-3/TRBV12-4	TRBJ2-7	CASSQRDRSSYEQYF	TGTGCCAGCAGTCAGAGGGACAGAAGCTCCTACGAGCAGTACTTC
NA	many	TRBV28	TRBJ2-7	CASRAYSYEQYF	TGTGCCAGCAGGGCATACTCCTACGAGCAGTACTTC
TRBD1	many	TRBV30	TRBJ1-3	CAWSRTGPGNTIYF	TGTGCCTGGAGTCGGACAGGGCCTGGAAACACCATATATTTT
TRBD1	many	TRBV2	TRBJ2-5	CASTDNRDRGLFQETQYF	TGTGCCAGCACCGATAACCGGGACAGGGGGCTATTCCAAGAGACCCAGTACTTC
TRBD1	many	TRBV29-1	TRBJ2-7	CSFKIQGTYEQYF	TGCAGCTTTAAGATACAGGGGACCTACGAGCAGTACTTC
TRBD1	many	TRBV20-1	TRBJ1-1	CSALLTGTANTEAFF	TGCAGTGCCCTCCTTACCGGGACAGCCAACACTGAAGCTTTCTTT
TRBD1	NA	TRBV7-2	TRBJ2-5	CASQVGDREWGETQYF	TGTGCCAGCCAAGTAGGGGACAGGGAATGGGGAGAGACCCAGTACTTC
TRBD1	many	TRBV28	TRBJ2-7	CASRPDRDEQYF	TGTGCCAGCAGACCCGACAGGGACGAGCAGTACTTC
NA	NA	TRBV6-1	TRBJ2-7	CASSEGPGTNYEQYF	TGTGCCAGCAGTGAAGGGCCCGGGACCAACTACGAGCAGTACTTC
TRBD1	many	TRBV7-3	TRBJ2-2	CASRLGTGIPGELFF	TGTGCCAGCAGATTGGGGACAGGGATTCCCGGGGAGCTGTTTTTT
NA	many	TRBV6-2/TRBV6-3	TRBJ2-2	CASSHRGGTGELFF	TGTGCCAGCAGTCACAGGGGGGGCACCGGGGAGCTGTTTTTT
TRBD1	many	TRBV20-1	TRBJ1-2	CSARWMRQGAVGYTF	TGCAGTGCCAGGTGGATGAGACAGGGGGCGGTGGGCTACACCTTC
NA	many	TRBV18	TRBJ2-5	CASSPPWGQETQYF	TGTGCCAGCTCACCACCGTGGGGGCAAGAGACCCAGTACTTC
NA	once	TRBV20-1	TRBJ2-7	CSARDRGSWTYEQYF	TGCAGTGCTAGAGATCGAGGGAGCTGGACCTACGAGCAGTACTTC
TRBD2	NA	TRBV28	TRBJ2-7	CASSSSELAGDEQYF	TGTGCCAGCAGTTCCTCCGAACTAGCGGGAGACGAGCAGTACTTC
NA	NA	TRBV6-1	TRBJ1-5	CASRSGTGDLIQPQHF	TGTGCCAGCAGGTCCGGGACGGGGGACCTGATCCAGCCCCAGCATTTT
NA	many	TRBV5-1	TRBJ1-1	CASSWGGDTEAFF	TGCGCCAGCAGCTGGGGAGGTGACACTGAAGCTTTCTTT
TRBD2	many	TRBV5-1	TRBJ2-7	CASSSSGLAVYEQYF	TGCGCCAGCAGCTCATCGGGCCTAGCGGTCTACGAGCAGTACTTC
TRBD1	many	TRBV11-2	TRBJ1-2	CASSLFIQGASRGGYTF	TGTGCCAGCAGCTTATTTATACAGGGGGCCTCCCGTGGGGGCTACACCTTC
NA	few	TRBV12-3/TRBV12-4	TRBJ2-2	CASRLRIGGEELFF	TGTGCCAGCAGGCTTCGGATAGGCGGCGAAGAGCTGTTTTTT
TRBD2	NA	TRBV4-3	TRBJ2-7	CASSQDFGGETHYEQYF	TGCGCCAGCAGCCAAGATTTTGGGGGGGAAACTCACTACGAGCAGTACTTC
NA	many	TRBV11-2	TRBJ1-1	CASSQVIKAFF	TGTGCCAGCAGCCAAGTAATAAAAGCTTTCTTT
TRBD2	NA	TRBV28	TRBJ2-7	CASSPPGGRTYEQYF	TGTGCCAGCAGTCCCCCGGGGGGGAGGACCTACGAGCAGTACTTC